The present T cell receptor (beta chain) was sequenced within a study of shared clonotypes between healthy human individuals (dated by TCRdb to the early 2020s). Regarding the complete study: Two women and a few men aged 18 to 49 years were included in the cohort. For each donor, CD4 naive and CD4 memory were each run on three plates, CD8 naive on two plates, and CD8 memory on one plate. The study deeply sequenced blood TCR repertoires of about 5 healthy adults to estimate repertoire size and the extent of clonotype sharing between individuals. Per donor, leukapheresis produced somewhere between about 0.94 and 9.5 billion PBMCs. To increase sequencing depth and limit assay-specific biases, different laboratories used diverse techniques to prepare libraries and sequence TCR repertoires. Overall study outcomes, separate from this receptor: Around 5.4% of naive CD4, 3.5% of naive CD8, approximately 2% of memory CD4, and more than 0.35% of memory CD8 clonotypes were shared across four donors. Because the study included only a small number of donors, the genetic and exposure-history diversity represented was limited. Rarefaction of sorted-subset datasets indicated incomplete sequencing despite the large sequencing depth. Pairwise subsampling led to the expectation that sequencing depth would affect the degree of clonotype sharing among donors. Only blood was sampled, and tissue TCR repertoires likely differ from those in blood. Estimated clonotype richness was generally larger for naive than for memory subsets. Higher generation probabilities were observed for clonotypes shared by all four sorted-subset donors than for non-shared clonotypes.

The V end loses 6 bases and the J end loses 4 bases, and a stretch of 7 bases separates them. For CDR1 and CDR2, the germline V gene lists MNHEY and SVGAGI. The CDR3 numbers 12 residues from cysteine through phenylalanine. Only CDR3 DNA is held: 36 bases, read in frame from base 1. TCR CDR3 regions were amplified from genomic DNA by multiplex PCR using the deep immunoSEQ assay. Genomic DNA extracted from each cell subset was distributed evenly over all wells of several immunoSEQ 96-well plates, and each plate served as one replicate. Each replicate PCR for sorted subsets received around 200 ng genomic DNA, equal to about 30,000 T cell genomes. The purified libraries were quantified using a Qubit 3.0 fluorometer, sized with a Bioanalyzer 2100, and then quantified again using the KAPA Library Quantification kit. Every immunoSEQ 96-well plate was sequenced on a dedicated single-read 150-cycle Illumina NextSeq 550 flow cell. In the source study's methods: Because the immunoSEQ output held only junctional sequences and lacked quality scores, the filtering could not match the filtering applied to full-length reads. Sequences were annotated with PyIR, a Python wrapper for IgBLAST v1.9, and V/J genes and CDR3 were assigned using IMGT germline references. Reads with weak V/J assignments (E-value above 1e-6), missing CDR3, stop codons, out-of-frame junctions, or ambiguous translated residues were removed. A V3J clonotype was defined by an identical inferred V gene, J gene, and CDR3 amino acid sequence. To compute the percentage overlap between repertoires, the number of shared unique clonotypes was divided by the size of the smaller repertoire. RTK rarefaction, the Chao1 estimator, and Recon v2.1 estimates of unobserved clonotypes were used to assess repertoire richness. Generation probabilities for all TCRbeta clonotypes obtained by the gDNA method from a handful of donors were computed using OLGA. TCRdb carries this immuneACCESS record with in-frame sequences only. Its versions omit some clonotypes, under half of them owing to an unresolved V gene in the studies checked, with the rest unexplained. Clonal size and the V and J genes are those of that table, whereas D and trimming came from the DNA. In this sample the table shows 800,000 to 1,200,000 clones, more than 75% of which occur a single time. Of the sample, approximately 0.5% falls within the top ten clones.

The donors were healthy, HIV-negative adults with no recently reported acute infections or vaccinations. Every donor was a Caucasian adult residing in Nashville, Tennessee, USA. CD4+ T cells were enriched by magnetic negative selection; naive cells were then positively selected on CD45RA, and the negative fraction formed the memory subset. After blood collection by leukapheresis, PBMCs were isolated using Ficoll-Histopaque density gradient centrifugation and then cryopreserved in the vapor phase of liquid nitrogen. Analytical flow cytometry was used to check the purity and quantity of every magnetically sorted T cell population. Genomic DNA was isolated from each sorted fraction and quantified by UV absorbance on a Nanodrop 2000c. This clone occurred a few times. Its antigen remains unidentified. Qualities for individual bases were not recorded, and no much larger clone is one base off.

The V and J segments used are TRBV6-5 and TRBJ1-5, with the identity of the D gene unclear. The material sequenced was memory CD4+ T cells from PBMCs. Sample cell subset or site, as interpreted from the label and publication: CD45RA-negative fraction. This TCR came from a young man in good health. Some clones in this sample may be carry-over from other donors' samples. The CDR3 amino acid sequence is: CASSIPNQPQHF. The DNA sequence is TGTGCCAGCAGCATCCCTAATCAGCCCCAGCATTTT.